The 5 T cell receptor beta chains below all came from one sample that was sequenced in a study of regulatory T cells in long-lasting Graves disease. Libraries of TCR beta came from iRepertoire HTBI primers plus Arm-PCR of CDR3 regions. MiXCR, applied by TCRdb to the multiplex PCR reads, yields one record per CDR3 protein. The sample records more than 650,000 distinct CDR3 sequences, roughly 30% being singletons. Indicated time point: persistent/refractory GD, antithyroid drugs over 5 years with positive TRAb. The TCR library was prepared using RNA isolated from PBMCs. The sample consisted of peripheral blood mononuclear cells (PBMCs), taken when the disease was refractory, from a patient treated with antithyroid drugs. All receptors come from a female donor with Graves disease.

This clonotype was detected only a few times. The chain has TRBV20-1 and TRBJ1-5; D is perhaps TRBD1 (6 bases). This CDR3 has 14 residues. Germline values: CDR1 DFQATT, CDR2 SNEGSKA (reference sequence). Trimming removed 0 bases at V and 0 bases at J, with 6 bases between. CDR3 sequence (DNA): TGCAGTGCTAGAGAGACAGGTAGCAATCAGCCCCAGCATTTT. This sequence encodes CSARETGSNQPQHF.

The gene calls are TRBV3-1 and TRBJ1-1, with TRBD1 as a possible D gene (5 bases). In germline, CDR1 is LGHDT, CDR2 YNNKEL (reference sequence). V dropped 4 bases and J dropped 3 bases, with 12 bases sitting between them. This CDR3 has 14 residues. CDR3 nucleotide sequence: TGTGCCAGCAGCCCGGACGGGGCCTACACTGAAGCTTTCTTT. Amino acids: CASSPDGAYTEAFF.

The chain has TRBV25-1 and TRBJ2-7; 8 bases match TRBD1. This CDR3 contains 14 residues. Germline V CDR1 and CDR2: MGHDK, SYGVNS. V dropped 6 bases and J dropped 5; count of bases not matched to a gene: 9. This CDR3 reads CASRKGQEGDEQYF. The CDR3 coding sequence is TGTGCCAGCAGGAAGGGACAGGAGGGGGACGAGCAGTACTTC.

This clonotype was seen a handful of times. The CDR3 region has the DNA TGCAGCGTTGTAGGACCTAGCGGGAGAGGCTTAGAGACCCAGTACTTC. It yields the protein CSVVGPSGRGLETQYF. The chain has TRBV29-1 and TRBJ2-5, with TRBD2 matching 10 bases. Germline V gene lookup returns CDR1 SQVTM and CDR2 ANQGSEA. The CDR3 is made up of 16 amino acids. Trimming cost V 4 bases and J 4 bases; bases outside gene matches: 12.

The rearrangement uses TRBV28 and TRBJ2-3; 9 bases match TRBD2. Germline V gives CDR1 MDHEN, CDR2 SYDVKM. The CDR3 has 15 residues. The trim removed 6 bases at V and 2 bases at J, leaving 6 bases unmatched. CDR3 in amino acids: CASRPTSGATDTQYF. The CDR3 DNA is TGTGCCAGCAGACCGACTAGCGGTGCCACAGATACGCAGTATTTT.